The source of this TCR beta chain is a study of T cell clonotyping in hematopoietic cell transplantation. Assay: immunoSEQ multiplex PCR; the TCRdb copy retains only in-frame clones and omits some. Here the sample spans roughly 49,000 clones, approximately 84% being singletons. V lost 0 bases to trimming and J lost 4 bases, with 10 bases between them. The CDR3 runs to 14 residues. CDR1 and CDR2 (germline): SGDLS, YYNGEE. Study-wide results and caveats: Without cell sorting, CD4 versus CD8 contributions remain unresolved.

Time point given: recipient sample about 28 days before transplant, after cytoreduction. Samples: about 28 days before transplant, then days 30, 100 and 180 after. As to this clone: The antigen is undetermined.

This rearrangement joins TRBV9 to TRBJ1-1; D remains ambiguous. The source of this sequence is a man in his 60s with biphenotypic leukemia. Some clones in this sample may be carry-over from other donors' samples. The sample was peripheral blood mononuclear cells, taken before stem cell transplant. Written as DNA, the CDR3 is TGTGCCAGCAGCGTAGAAGGACGCGCCACTGAAGCTTTCTTT. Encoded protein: CASSVEGRATEAFF.